This is a list of T cell receptor beta chains from one sample in a study of blood T cell repertoires in COVID-19. The protocol was immunoSEQ multiplex PCR, while the TCRdb copy is restricted to in-frame clones and leaves out a portion. The table shows roughly 62,000 clones, with roughly 92% occurring only once. The specimen was peripheral blood. The receptors here all came from a human donor in a cohort sampled during active COVID-19. CDR3s include the opening cysteine and the closing phenylalanine or tryptophan. D genes are given only for firm matches. Expanded clones are given a class, and other clones once, few, many or no size at all.

TRBV20-1	TRBJ2-1	.	.	TGCAGTGCCCTTTGGAGTGAGCAGTTCTTC	CSALWSEQFF
TRBV18	TRBJ1-5	.	.	TGTGCCAGCTCCCCGTCCCCGTCTCAGCCCCAGCATTTT	CASSPSPSQPQHF
TRBV7-9	TRBJ2-2	TRBD2	.	TGTGCCAGCAGCTTACCACTAGCGGATCTCACCGGGGAGCTGTTTTTT	CASSLPLADLTGELFF
TRBV19	TRBJ2-5	TRBD2	.	TGTGCCAGTAGTTCTAGCGGGGGCTCTCAAGAGACCCAGTACTTC	CASSSSGGSQETQYF
TRBV5-6	TRBJ1-2	TRBD1	once	TGTGCCAGCAGCCCGGTGAGGGGGCCGGCCTATGGCTACACCTTC	CASSPVRGPAYGYTF
TRBV6-6	TRBJ1-3	.	few	TGTGCCACTGAGACAGGATCTGGAAACACCATATATTTT	CATETGSGNTIYF
TRBV12-3/TRBV12-4	TRBJ1-2	TRBD1	once	TGTGCCAGCAGTCCTGCCGGGACAGACGGCTACACCTTC	CASSPAGTDGYTF
TRBV11-2	TRBJ1-2	.	.	TGTGCCAGCAGCCCACGGACAGCCAGGGACGGCTACACCTTC	CASSPRTARDGYTF
TRBV28	TRBJ2-1	TRBD1	.	TGTGCCAGCAGGATGCAGGGGGCAGAGGGCTACAATGAGCAGTTCTTC	CASRMQGAEGYNEQFF
TRBV28	TRBJ2-1	TRBD2	.	TGTGCCAGCAGTTCCTTACTAGCGAGGTCCTACAATGAGCAGTTCTTC	CASSSLLARSYNEQFF
TRBV11-3	TRBJ1-1	TRBD1	.	TGTGCCAGCAGCTTAGCAGGGGGTGATACTGAAGCTTTCTTT	CASSLAGGDTEAFF
TRBV6-5	TRBJ2-7	.	.	TGTGCCAGCAGTTACTCGAACGCGGCGGAGGAGCAGTACTTC	CASSYSNAAEEQYF
TRBV6-5	TRBJ2-5	.	.	TGTGCCAGCTTTCGGGGGGCGCAGCAAGAGACCCAGTACTTC	CASFRGAQQETQYF
TRBV11-2	TRBJ2-7	.	.	TGTGCCAGCAGCCACTCCTTATCTTACGAGCAGTACTTC	CASSHSLSYEQYF
TRBV6-5	TRBJ2-7	TRBD1	.	TGTGCCAGCAGTTACTCGACGGGACAGGGTGCCTACGAGCAGTACTTC	CASSYSTGQGAYEQYF
TRBV5-1	TRBJ2-7	TRBD1	.	TGCGCCAGCAGCGGGACAGACTCCTACGAGCAGTACTTC	CASSGTDSYEQYF
TRBV7-6	TRBJ2-1	TRBD2	.	TGTGCCAGCAGTTACACTAGCGGGAGACCCCATGAGCAGTTCTTC	CASSYTSGRPHEQFF
TRBV6-4	TRBJ2-1	TRBD2	.	TGTGCCAGCAGTGGTGGCGGGAGGGGGGATGAGCAGTTCTTC	CASSGGGRGDEQFF
TRBV6-5	TRBJ2-1	TRBD1	.	TGTGCCAGCAGTTACTCGTCTGCAGGGGGTAATGAGCAGTTCTTC	CASSYSSAGGNEQFF
TRBV28	TRBJ1-1	TRBD1	.	TGTGCCAGCAGTTTAGGGCAGGGGGCTCGATGGGGCACTGAAGCTTTCTTT	CASSLGQGARWGTEAFF
TRBV30	TRBJ2-7	.	.	TGTGCCTGGAGTGCCGTTCGCGAGCAGTACTTC	CAWSAVREQYF
TRBV7-2	TRBJ2-5	.	.	TGTGCCAGCAGCCGGGGGGCTTCCTCGCGGGAGACCCAGTACTTC	CASSRGASSRETQYF
TRBV10-1	TRBJ1-1	TRBD1	.	TGCGCCAGCAACCGAGAGGGGGACAGGGGGCGAAGGACTGAAGCTTTCTTT	CASNREGDRGRRTEAFF
TRBV6-5	TRBJ1-2	.	.	TGTGCCAGCAGGTGGGGGCTATTAGACTATGGCTACACCTTC	CASRWGLLDYGYTF
TRBV4-2	TRBJ2-5	.	.	TGTGCCAGCAGCCAAGATAGCGGAGAGACCCAGTACTTC	CASSQDSGETQYF
TRBV30	TRBJ1-2	.	.	TGTGCCTGGAGTATAGGGGGAGGCTACACCTTC	CAWSIGGGYTF
TRBV5-8	TRBJ1-5	TRBD1	.	TGTGCCAGCAGCGCCTCCGGGACAGGGAGAAGGGCCCAGCATTTT	CASSASGTGRRAQHF
TRBV25-1	TRBJ1-2	.	.	TGTGCCAGCAGTGGCGGGGTTACTAACTATGGCTACACCTTC	CASSGGVTNYGYTF
TRBV15	TRBJ2-5	.	.	TGTGCCACCAGCAGGGGGCTCGGGCCAGCTCAAGAGACCCAGTACTTC	CATSRGLGPAQETQYF
TRBV7-3	TRBJ2-1	.	.	TGTGCCAGCAGCTTTTCGATCTTGACGGCGGATGAGCAGTTCTTC	CASSFSILTADEQFF
TRBV20-1	TRBJ1-1	.	.	TGCAGTGCTAGTACAGGGTATGAAGCTTTCTTT	CSASTGYEAFF
TRBV25-1	TRBJ2-5	.	.	TGTGCCAGCAGTGATGTTACAGGCGCCCAAGAGACCCAGTACTTC	CASSDVTGAQETQYF
TRBV30	TRBJ1-5	.	.	TGTGCCTGGAGTGTCTGGGGAGGCAATCAGCCCCAGCATTTT	CAWSVWGGNQPQHF
TRBV19	TRBJ2-7	TRBD2	few	TGTGCCAGTAGTGCCCAGTCTAGCGGCTACGAGCAGTACTTC	CASSAQSSGYEQYF
TRBV15	TRBJ2-7	TRBD2	.	TGTGCCACCAGCAGACCAGCGGGAAGGATCCACGAGCAGTACTTC	CATSRPAGRIHEQYF
TRBV7-3	TRBJ2-3	TRBD2	.	TGTGCCAGCAGCCTTACTAGCGGGTTAAAAACCGCTAGCACAGATACGCAGTATTTT	CASSLTSGLKTASTDTQYF
TRBV5-5	TRBJ1-4	.	.	TGTGCCAGCAGCTTCCACAGGGCCACTAATGAAAAACTGTTTTTT	CASSFHRATNEKLFF
TRBV10-3	TRBJ2-1	.	.	TGTGCCATCAGTGATAAGGACAGTAAGTTCTTC	CAISDKDSKFF
TRBV2	TRBJ1-6	TRBD1	.	TGTGCCAGCAGTGAAGCTTCTGGACAGGGTGGATCACCCCTCCACTTT	CASSEASGQGGSPLHF
TRBV5-4	TRBJ2-6	.	.	TGTGCCAGCAGCTTAACAGGGTCTGGGGCCAACGTCCTGACTTTC	CASSLTGSGANVLTF
TRBV7-3	TRBJ2-2	.	.	TGTGCCAGCAGCCCCCCGGGGATCGGGAACACCGGGGAGCTGTTTTTT	CASSPPGIGNTGELFF
TRBV5-4	TRBJ1-6	.	once	TGTGCCAGCAGCTTGGCCTTCGGGGGATATAATTCACCCCTCCACTTT	CASSLAFGGYNSPLHF